This entry lists 29 T cell receptor beta chains sequenced from one sample in a study of control samples from healthy donors and cancer patients (dated by TCRdb to between 2020 and 2021). To prepare the library, the immunoSEQ multiplex PCR assay was applied. TCRdb carries this immuneACCESS record with in-frame sequences only. Its versions omit some clonotypes, under half of them owing to an unresolved V gene in the studies checked, with the rest unexplained. The table for this sample lists under 65,000 clones; 90% of them were counted only once. The top ten constitute 1% to 1.5% of the sample. The sample comprised PBMCs. The receptor source for this set is a woman aged 45-59 years with colorectal cancer.

The chain links TRBV28 to TRBJ2-1; 10 bases match TRBD2. Germline loops: CDR1 MDHEN, CDR2 SYDVKM. V trimming: 7 bases; J trimming: 7 bases; junction bases outside the gene matches: 13. The CDR3 consists of 16 residues. The CDR3 bases are TGTGCCAGCATTACCCCCGGGCTAGCGGGAGAGAATGAGCAGTTCTTC. It translates to CASITPGLAGENEQFF.

The chain employs TRBV7-2 and TRBJ1-5; TRBD1 aligns across 7 bases. This CDR3 has 16 amino acids. Germline CDR1 reads SGHTA; CDR2 reads FQGNSA. After removal of 4 bases from V and 0 bases from J, the junction contained 6 bases not matched to a gene. The CDR3 coding sequence is TGTGCCAGCAGCTACAAGACAGGGCTTAGCAATCAGCCCCAGCATTTT. Its translation: CASSYKTGLSNQPQHF.

The genes are TRBV6-5 and TRBJ2-5; tentatively, D is TRBD2 (5 bases). Germline CDR1 and CDR2: MNHEY and SVGAGI. Trimming cost V 6 bases and J 8 bases, with 10 bases left between them. This CDR3 spans 11 amino acids. The CDR3 sequence is CASRNRDTQYF. In nucleotides, the CDR3 is TGTGCCAGCAGGAACCGGGATACCCAGTACTTC.

This chain uses TRBV18 with TRBJ1-1; D remains unclear. Per the germline V gene, CDR1 is KGHSH and CDR2 is LQKENI. The germline V and J ends were trimmed by 2 bases and 3 bases, with 7 bases remaining between them. The CDR3 spans 13 residues. For the CDR3, the DNA is TGTGCCAGCTCACCAGGCCGGCACACTGAAGCTTTCTTT. Encoded protein: CASSPGRHTEAFF.

This chain uses TRBV3-1 (or the pseudogene TRBV3-2) with TRBJ1-6; possible D gene TRBD1, 6 bases. V lost 2 bases and J 7 bases, leaving 12 bases between the germline ends. The CDR3 contains 15 residues. Per germline, CDR1 LGHDT and CDR2 YNNKEL (reference sequence). The CDR3: CASSQKGDWNSPLHF. The DNA of the CDR3 is TGTGCCAGCAGCCAAAAGGGGGATTGGAATTCACCCCTCCACTTT.

This clone was seen only once. The CDR3, as DNA: TGTGCCAGCAGTTTAGATAGACCATTGATGAGTGGCTACACCTTC. Translated: CASSLDRPLMSGYTF. The J gene is TRBJ1-2, the V gene TRBV27; no reliable D call. The length of the CDR3 is 15 residues. Germline V gene sequence: CDR1 MNHEY, CDR2 SMNVEV (reference sequence). V was cut by 2 bases and J by 7 bases, with 17 bases left in between.

The V call is TRBV19, the J call TRBJ2-7, with 8 bases identical to TRBD2. The V gene's germline CDR1 is LNHDA and CDR2 SQIVND (reference sequence). The CDR3 length is 12 residues. After removal of 4 bases from V and 9 bases from J, the junction contained 5 bases not matched to a gene. The CDR3 DNA reads as TGTGCCAGTAGTACCGGACTAGCTGCGCAGTACTTC. Encoded protein: CASSTGLAAQYF.

This chain uses TRBV9 with TRBJ2-5; D possibly corresponds to TRBD2 (6 bases). Germline V gene sequence: CDR1 SGDLS, CDR2 YYNGEE. The CDR3 sequence is 14 residues long. Deletions cut 1 base from V and 5 bases from J, with 12 bases between. CDR3 sequence: CASSVSGAIETQYF. For the CDR3, the DNA is TGTGCCAGCAGCGTATCGGGAGCGATCGAGACCCAGTACTTC.

The V and J genes are TRBV19 and TRBJ1-1; TRBD1 might be the D (5 bases). Germline V gene data show CDR1 as LNHDA and CDR2 as SQIVND (reference sequence). Between the trimmed V and J ends, which lost 7 bases and 1 base, there was a span of 19 bases. CDR3 size: 16 residues. The CDR3 sequence is CASKLSGVVTNTEAFF. CDR3 sequence (DNA): TGTGCCAGTAAACTGTCGGGGGTGGTGACGAACACTGAAGCTTTCTTT.

The chain uses TRBV6-5 and TRBJ2-1; D tentatively fits TRBD1 or TRBD2 (5 bases each). Trimming removed 4 bases from V and 4 bases from J, with 8 bases in between. The germline gives CDR1 MNHEY, CDR2 SVGAGI. CDR3 length: 13 residues. In DNA form, the CDR3 reads TGTGCCAGCAGTTGGGACCATTACAATGAGCAGTTCTTC. Its translation: CASSWDHYNEQFF.

The chain recombines TRBV18 with TRBJ1-5; 7 bases are shared with TRBD1. Germline-derived CDR1 and CDR2 are KGHSH and LQKENI. There are 15 residues in the CDR3. J was trimmed by 0 bases and V by 4 bases; bases with no gene match: 3. CDR3 in DNA: TGTGCCAGCTCACGGGAGGGGGCTAGCAATCAGCCCCAGCATTTT. The encoded protein is CASSREGASNQPQHF.

As for this clone: A much larger clone lies a single base off, so this may be a read error. At the DNA level, this CDR3 is encoded by other sequences in the same sample as well. The chain recombines TRBV19 with TRBJ1-2, with D possibly TRBD1 on 5 matching bases. Germline CDR1 LNHDA, CDR2 SQIVND (reference sequence). The CDR3 sequence is 16 residues long. CDR3 loop: CASSIDPTANWGGYTF. The CDR3, as DNA: TGTGCCAGTAGTATAGATCCGACAGCCAACTGGGGTGGCTATACCTTC.

The V call is TRBV21-1, the J call TRBJ2-6; the D call of TRBD2 is as the table states it, not checked on the DNA. TRBV21-1 is listed as a pseudogene. CDR3 length: 18 amino acids. DNA of the CDR3: TGTGCCAGCAGGGTTGGAGGTCCTATGGACTCTGGGGCCAACGTCCTGACTTTC. Translating it yields CASRVGGPMDSGANVLTF.

This chain connects TRBV11-2 to TRBJ2-1; the D gene is possibly TRBD2 (5 bases). CDR1 and CDR2 (germline): SGHAT, FQNNGV. CDR3 length: 16 residues. Trimming took 2 bases from V and 2 from J, leaving 13 bases between them. CDR3 region: CASSLSYRGAYNEQFF. The CDR3 nucleotides are TGTGCCAGCAGCTTATCGTACCGGGGAGCCTACAATGAGCAGTTCTTC.

This clone occurred once. This chain joins TRBV28 and TRBJ2-4, with 10 bases fitting TRBD1. This CDR3 is built from 16 residues. Germline CDR1 reads MDHEN; CDR2 reads SYDVKM. Losses at the gene ends were 5 bases for V and 8 bases for J; bases not matched to a gene: 12. The CDR3 spells CASSDLPGQGRDIQYF. CDR3 DNA sequence: TGTGCCAGCAGTGACCTCCCGGGACAGGGGCGGGACATTCAGTACTTC. The full variable domain, in which reference TRBV28 and TRBJ2-4 provide the parts outside the CDR3, is DVKVTQSSRYLVKRTGEKVFLECVQDMDHENMFWYRQDPGLGLRLIYFSYDVKMKEKGDIPEGYSVSREKKERFSLILESASTNQTSMYLCASSDLPGQGRDIQYFGAGTRLSVL.

This clone was seen a few times. The V call is TRBV2, the J call TRBJ1-1; 7 bases agree with TRBD1. The germline gives CDR1 SNHLY, CDR2 FYNNEI. The CDR3 spans 13 residues. J lost 2 bases, V lost 7 bases, and 4 bases had no gene match. CDR3 nucleotide sequence: TGTGCCAGCAATGGACAGGCCAACACTGAAGCTTTCTTT. This translates into CASNGQANTEAFF.

This clone is a singleton in its sample. Other nucleotide sequences in the sample specify the same CDR3. J is TRBJ1-2 and V is TRBV12-3 or TRBV12-4; D is unclear. The CDR3 contains 12 residues. Between the trimmed V and J ends, which lost 4 bases and 0 bases, there was a span of 3 bases. CDR3 sequence (DNA): TGTGCCAGCAGTTCCTCTAACTATGGCTACACCTTC. Amino acids: CASSSSNYGYTF.

This sequence joins TRBV6-7 and TRBJ2-5; D gene ambiguous. TRBV6-7 is annotated as an ORF whose role is uncertain. V lost 7 bases and J 1 base, leaving 13 bases between the germline ends. The CDR3 is made up of 14 amino acids. The CDR3 region is CASNSRDCQETQYF. CDR3 sequence (DNA): TGTGCCAGCAATAGTAGGGATTGCCAAGAGACCCAGTACTTC.

The rearrangement links TRBV13 to TRBJ2-7; the D gene could be TRBD1 or TRBD2 (5 bases each). The CDR3 is 17 amino acids. Germline V gene lookup returns CDR1 PRHDT and CDR2 FYEKMQ (reference sequence). Trimming took off 4 bases at V and 3 bases at J, with 22 bases between the two ends. The CDR3 DNA reads as TGTGCCAGCAGCTCCATTCTCAGGGAGATAGGGAGCTACGAGCAGTACTTC. Amino acid sequence: CASSSILREIGSYEQYF.

J is TRBJ1-1 and V is TRBV6-5; a possible D gene is TRBD1 (5 bases). Germline-derived CDR1 and CDR2 are MNHEY and SVGAGI. V was shortened by 5 bases and J by 10 bases, with 17 bases between the two germline ends. The CDR3 runs 13 residues. The CDR3, as DNA: TGTGCCAGCAGTCCACGGGGCAAGCTTGGAGCTTTCTTT. Residues: CASSPRGKLGAFF.

The chain joins TRBV13 to TRBJ2-7; D gene unclear. Germline V gene sequence: CDR1 PRHDT, CDR2 FYEKMQ (reference sequence). Trimming removed 9 bases from V and 2 bases from J, with 14 bases in between. CDR3 length equals 13 residues. The CDR3 reads CASQARRTYEQYF. CDR3 DNA sequence: TGTGCCAGTCAGGCCCGGCGGACCTACGAGCAGTACTTC.

The rearrangement uses TRBV5-1 and TRBJ1-4, with D perhaps TRBD1 (6 bases). V was pared by 6 bases and J by 8 bases, with 14 bases between. Germline assignment: CDR1 SGHRS and CDR2 YFSETQ. The CDR3 consists of 13 residues. The CDR3 sequence: CASKYTGNEKLFF. The CDR3 nucleotides read TGCGCCAGCAAGTATACAGGGAACGAAAAACTGTTTTTT.

This clone has just a few counts. This sequence joins TRBV4-1 and TRBJ2-7, with TRBD1 identical over 9 bases. The V segment lost 4 bases and the J segment 0 bases; nucleotides outside the gene matches: 7. The CDR3 runs to 16 residues. Germline V gene lookup returns CDR1 MGHRA and CDR2 YSYEKL. CDR3 protein: CASSPSGTGSSYEQYF. The CDR3 nucleotides are TGCGCCAGCAGCCCCTCAGGGACAGGGTCCTCCTACGAGCAGTACTTC.

V is TRBV3-1 (or the pseudogene TRBV3-2) and J is TRBJ1-6; no reliable D call. V lost 1 base and J 8 bases, leaving 9 bases between the germline ends. The germline V gene has CDR1 LGHDT and CDR2 YNNKEL (reference sequence). There are 14 residues in the CDR3. The CDR3, as DNA: TGTGCCAGCAGCCAAGTACAGTCCTATTCACCCCTCCACTTT. This gives the protein CASSQVQSYSPLHF.

The V call is TRBV5-4, the J call TRBJ2-5, with D perhaps matching TRBD2 (6 bases). The germline gives CDR1 SGHNT, CDR2 YYREEE (reference sequence). The CDR3 loop spans 14 amino acids. V was shortened by 3 bases and J by 5 bases, with 14 bases between the two germline ends. In DNA form, the CDR3 reads TGTGCCAGCAGCTCCCCCGGGGGAACGGAGACCCAGTACTTC. Amino acids: CASSSPGGTETQYF.

The V call is TRBV3-1 (or the pseudogene TRBV3-2), the J call TRBJ2-2; D not certain. CDR3 length: 13 amino acids. V lost 0 bases and J lost 4, with 3 bases in between. Germline V lookup: CDR1 LGHDT, CDR2 YNNKEL (reference sequence). CDR3 residues: CASSQDSTGELFF. The CDR3 region has the DNA TGTGCCAGCAGCCAAGATAGCACCGGGGAGCTGTTTTTT.

The chain joins TRBV28 to TRBJ1-3, with 8 positions matching TRBD1. This CDR3 region has 17 residues. The V gene's germline CDR1 is MDHEN and CDR2 SYDVKM. J lost 7 bases, V lost 6 bases, and 17 bases had no gene match. Here the CDR3 DNA reads TGTGCCAGCAGCACTGCACCGGGGGGCAGGGGGCAGAACACCATATATTTT. Translation gives CASSTAPGGRGQNTIYF.

The chain carries TRBV5-5 and TRBJ1-1; D gene unclear. CDR1 is SGHKS and CDR2 is YYEKEE in the germline V gene (reference sequence). V lost 4 bases and J 6 bases, leaving 13 bases between the germline ends. This CDR3 comprises 13 residues. The CDR3 DNA follows: TGTGCCAGCAGCCCCGTGGACGGGGCTGAAGCTTTCTTT. This codes for CASSPVDGAEAFF.

The J gene is TRBJ2-2, the V gene TRBV5-8; TRBD2 matches at 8 bases. The CDR3 sequence is 16 residues long. V shed 2 bases and J 6 bases; nucleotides not matched to a gene: 9. Germline values: CDR1 SGHTS, CDR2 YDEGEE. The CDR3 DNA is TGTGCCAGCAGCTTCCCCGGGACTAGTGCACCCGGGGAGCTGTTTTTT. Translation gives CASSFPGTSAPGELFF.